This is a list of T cell receptor beta chains from one sample in a study of OX40 agonist ivuxolimab in advanced cancers. Some clones are missing from TCRdb's copy, which holds only in-frame ones; the method was immunoSEQ multiplex PCR. This sample carries about 59,000 clones, 80% to 90% of them seen once, and the ten largest clones take roughly 0.34%. This specimen was CD4+ or CD8+ T cells sorted from blood, taken in a trial of the OX40 agonist ivuxolimab. These receptor sequences come from an adult with an advanced solid tumor such as melanoma, head and neck, liver or kidney cancer. CDR3s include the opening cysteine and the closing phenylalanine or tryptophan. D genes are given only for firm matches. Clone sizes are given selectively: once, few, many, or a class where the clone is expanded.

size: -
J: TRBJ2-4
V: TRBV29-1
D: -
length: 12
CDR3: CSVVRSSDIQYF
DNA: TGCAGCGTTGTGAGGTCTAGTGACATTCAGTACTTC

size: -
J: TRBJ1-5
V: TRBV21-1
D: -
length: 17
CDR3: CASSKNGFGGLNQPQHF
DNA: TGTGCCAGCAGCAAAAATGGTTTCGGGGGGCTCAATCAGCCCCAGCATTTT

size: -
J: TRBJ2-7
V: TRBV28
D: -
length: 13
CDR3: CASSFEFDYEQYF
DNA: TGTGCCAGCAGTTTCGAGTTTGACTACGAGCAGTACTTC

size: -
J: TRBJ2-7
V: TRBV7-8
D: -
length: 15
CDR3: CASSPQGAPNYEQYF
DNA: TGTGCCAGCAGCCCCCAGGGCGCACCTAACTACGAGCAGTACTTC

size: -
J: TRBJ1-4
V: TRBV9
D: -
length: 14
CDR3: CASSPTGSTEKLFF
DNA: TGTGCCAGCAGCCCAACGGGGTCCACTGAAAAACTGTTTTTT

size: -
J: TRBJ1-1
V: TRBV27
D: -
length: 15
CDR3: CASSKAVATNTEAFF
DNA: TGTGCCAGCAGTAAGGCGGTCGCGACGAACACTGAAGCTTTCTTT

size: -
J: TRBJ1-2
V: TRBV10-3
D: TRBD1
length: 17
CDR3: CAISESLPGQANYGYTF
DNA: TGTGCCATCAGTGAGTCACTCCCGGGACAGGCTAACTATGGCTACACCTTC

size: -
J: TRBJ1-1
V: TRBV10-3
D: -
length: 14
CDR3: CAIRQIQGNTEAFF
DNA: TGTGCCATCAGGCAGATCCAGGGGAACACTGAAGCTTTCTTT

size: -
J: TRBJ1-2
V: TRBV10-1
D: -
length: 13
CDR3: CASSDQQEYGYTF
DNA: TGCGCCAGCAGTGATCAACAGGAGTATGGCTACACCTTC

size: -
J: TRBJ2-7
V: TRBV30
D: TRBD2
length: 14
CDR3: CAWRRGGGSYEQYF
DNA: TGTGCCTGGAGGAGAGGCGGGGGATCCTACGAGCAGTACTTC

size: few
J: TRBJ2-5
V: TRBV30
D: -
length: 14
CDR3: CAWSKGGGGETQYF
DNA: TGTGCCTGGTCAAAGGGGGGAGGGGGAGAGACCCAGTACTTC

size: -
J: TRBJ2-5
V: TRBV27
D: -
length: 13
CDR3: CASSLKSGETQYF
DNA: TGTGCCAGCAGTTTAAAGAGCGGCGAGACCCAGTACTTC

size: -
J: TRBJ2-1
V: TRBV5-1
D: TRBD1
length: 16
CDR3: CASSLAMGPGGNEQFF
DNA: TGCGCCAGCAGCTTGGCCATGGGGCCAGGGGGTAATGAGCAGTTCTTC

size: -
J: TRBJ1-1
V: TRBV27
D: -
length: 11
CDR3: CATKQYTEAFF
DNA: TGTGCCACCAAACAGTACACTGAAGCTTTCTTT

size: -
J: TRBJ1-2
V: TRBV6-1
D: -
length: 13
CDR3: CASTTGSSYGYTF
DNA: TGTGCCAGCACGACCGGCTCTAGCTATGGCTACACCTTC

size: -
J: TRBJ2-5
V: TRBV7-9
D: -
length: 15
CDR3: CASSLHGQAQETQYF
DNA: TGTGCCAGCAGCCTCCACGGGCAGGCTCAAGAGACCCAGTACTTC

size: few
J: TRBJ2-7
V: TRBV6-1
D: TRBD2
length: 17
CDR3: CASSDVLAGAFSYEQYF
DNA: TGTGCCAGCAGTGATGTTCTAGCGGGAGCCTTCTCCTACGAGCAGTACTTC

size: -
J: TRBJ2-2
V: TRBV2
D: -
length: 13
CDR3: CASCYTGTGELFF
DNA: TGTGCCAGCTGCTACACCGGGACCGGGGAGCTGTTTTTT